These 25 T cell receptor beta chains were all obtained from the same sample, sequenced in a study of vaccination effects on CD4 cells after COVID-19. Their cognate antigens are unknown. Profiled with immunoSEQ multiplex PCR; TCRdb holds only in-frame clones, not every one. The sample comprises 65,000 or so clones, 60% to 80% of which are singletons, and approximately 3% rests with the top ten. Antigen-specific CD4+ T cells were first expanded with viral peptide pools by the ViraFEST assay and only then sequenced. Cultured cells yielded isolated CD4+ T cells after 10 days. The healthy vaccine recipients, who had no prior SARS-CoV-2 infection, showed negative nucleocapsid antibodies. This specimen consisted of CD4+ T cells from PBMCs cultured with HCoV-NL63 spike peptides, obtained before COVID-19 vaccination. These receptors were collected from a human donor who received a COVID-19 vaccine.

The rearrangement joins TRBV7-3 to TRBJ2-2; 8 bases line up with TRBD1. This CDR3 contains 14 residues. V lost 5 bases to trimming and J lost 5 bases; unmatched junction nucleotides: 4. Germline CDR1 SGHTA, CDR2 FQGTGA. The CDR3 region is CASSPRQGTGELFF. CDR3 coding DNA: TGTGCCAGCAGCCCACGACAGGGGACCGGGGAGCTGTTTTTT.

In its sample, this clone was seen a few times. The chain combines TRBV7-7 with TRBJ2-2; TRBD2 matches 11 bases. Germline V gene lookup returns CDR1 SSHAT and CDR2 FNYEAQ (reference sequence). The CDR3 has 16 amino acids. Losses at the gene ends were 6 bases for V and 0 bases for J; bases not matched to a gene: 3. As DNA, the CDR3 is TGTGCCAGCAGTCCTAGCGGGGGGACGAACACCGGGGAGCTGTTTTTT. Its protein is CASSPSGGTNTGELFF.

This clone has a handful of counts. V is TRBV5-6 and J is TRBJ2-7; 7 bases are a match to TRBD1. The CDR3 covers 13 residues. CDR1 is SGHDT, CDR2 YYEEEE, per germline. Trimming removed 0 bases from V and 6 bases from J; junction bases left unmatched: 3. CDR3 loop: CASSLVSGGEQYV. CDR3 nucleotides: TGTGCCAGCAGCTTGGTTTCAGGGGGCGAGCAGTACGTC.

V is TRBV6-5 and J is TRBJ1-1, with 8 bases fitting TRBD1. The junction had 16 bases not matched to a gene; V was cut back by 2 bases and J by 11 bases. CDR1 is MNHEY and CDR2 is SVGAGI in the germline V gene. The CDR3 length is 16 residues. The CDR3 sequence is CASSYRHGGSQGGAFF. The CDR3 bases are TGTGCCAGCAGTTACCGCCACGGGGGGTCACAGGGGGGGGCTTTCTTT.

V gene TRBV10-3 combines with J gene TRBJ1-1, with a possible D match to TRBD1 (5 bases). The CDR3 has 15 residues. V lost 4 bases, J lost 3 bases, and 15 bases lay in between. Looked up from germline, CDR1 is ENHRY and CDR2 is SYGVKD. Written as DNA, the CDR3 is TGTGCCATCAGTGGGGGACTCCTCCGGGACACTGAAGCTTTCTTT. It yields the protein CAISGGLLRDTEAFF.

The chain has TRBV6-1 and TRBJ1-5; 7 bases fit TRBD1. V lost 1 base to trimming and J lost 5 bases; unmatched junction nucleotides: 5. The CDR3 runs to 15 residues. Germline V gives CDR1 MNHNS, CDR2 SASEGT. CDR3 amino acids: CASSEGQGLHQPQHF. The CDR3 DNA follows: TGTGCCAGCAGTGAAGGACAGGGACTGCATCAGCCCCAGCATTTT.

For the CDR3, the DNA is TGTGCCAGTAGGGACACCGGACGGGGGAACACAGATACGCAGTATTTT. This sequence encodes CASRDTGRGNTDTQYF. V and J are TRBV19 and TRBJ2-3; D perhaps matches TRBD2 (6 bases). The CDR3 extends over 16 amino acids. Deletions cut 6 bases from V and 2 bases from J, with 18 bases between. Germline loops: CDR1 LNHDA, CDR2 SQIVND (reference sequence).

The rearrangement uses TRBV16 and TRBJ1-5; 9 bases are a match to TRBD1. V shed 4 bases and J 7 bases; nucleotides not matched to a gene: 5. Germline loops: CDR1 KGHSY, CDR2 FQNENV. The CDR3 consists of 14 residues. The CDR3 bases are TGTGCCAGCAGCCCGGGACAGGGTAGGCAGCCCCAGCATTTT. As protein: CASSPGQGRQPQHF.

The chain joins TRBV10-2 to TRBJ2-7, with a weak D call TRBD2 (5 bases). V was cut by 2 bases and J by 6 bases, with 11 bases left in between. Germline loops: CDR1 WSHSY, CDR2 SAAADI. The CDR3 contains 13 residues. As DNA, the CDR3 is TGCGCCAGCAGTGAGACTCCGGCGGGCGAGCAGTACGTC. Its protein is CASSETPAGEQYV.

This clone was seen more than once but under ten times. The gene calls are TRBV21-1 and TRBJ1-6; TRBD1, the table's D call, lacks a check against the DNA. TRBV21-1 represents a pseudogene. This CDR3 has 14 amino acids. This chain's CDR3 is CASSKEGHTSPLHF. CDR3 nucleotide sequence: TGTGCCAGCAGCAAAGAGGGACATACTTCACCCCTCCACTTT.

This chain joins TRBV10-1 and TRBJ2-3; 11 bases match TRBD1. The CDR3 extends over 14 amino acids. Germline V lookup: CDR1 WNHNN, CDR2 SYGVQD (reference sequence). V lost 10 bases, J lost 4 bases, and 7 bases stayed unmatched. CDR3 DNA: TGCGCCACCAAACCGGGACAGGGGGCAGATACGCAGTATTTT. Residues: CATKPGQGADTQYF.

This clone was recorded a few times. The rearrangement links TRBV5-1 to TRBJ2-7; no firm D call. V was trimmed by 4 bases and J by 1 base, leaving 15 bases between them. Germline-derived CDR1 and CDR2 are SGHRS and YFSETQ. The CDR3 has 15 amino acids. CDR3 nucleotides: TGCGCCAGCAGCCTGTCGGACGGCTTATCCTACGAGCAGTACGTC. This translates into CASSLSDGLSYEQYV.

This clone was counted between two and nine times. V gene TRBV2 combines with J gene TRBJ2-2; no reliable D call. CDR3 length: 14 amino acids. Per germline, CDR1 SNHLY and CDR2 FYNNEI. The germline V and J ends were trimmed by 5 bases and 6 bases, with 13 bases remaining between them. For the CDR3, the DNA is TGTGCCAGCAGTCTGCGCCCAGGCTCCGGGGAGCTGTTTTTT. This translates into CASSLRPGSGELFF. Looking up the rest from reference TRBV2 and TRBJ2-2 gives the full variable domain: EPEVTQTPSHQVTQMGQEVILRCVPISNHLYFYWYRQILGQKVEFLVSFYNNEISEKSEIFDDQFSVERPDGSNFTLKIRSTKLEDSAMYFCASSLRPGSGELFFGEGSRLTVL.

This clone was seen a single time. V gene TRBV5-4 combines with J gene TRBJ2-3; the D gene is possibly TRBD2 (6 bases). From germline, CDR1 is SGHNT and CDR2 YYREEE (reference sequence). The germline V and J ends were trimmed by 1 base and 2 bases, with 17 bases remaining between them. CDR3 length: 17 amino acids. The CDR3 spells CASSLTSSAQSTDTQYF. In DNA form, the CDR3 reads TGTGCCAGCAGCTTGACGTCTAGCGCCCAATCCACAGATACGCAGTATTTT.

The rearrangement joins TRBV7-2 to TRBJ1-6; TRBD1 is a possible D gene (5 bases). With 1 base removed from V and 7 bases from J, the gap between germline ends came to 11 bases. CDR3 size: 15 residues. Germline assignment: CDR1 SGHTA and CDR2 FQGNSA. The CDR3: CASSLVDSPNSPLHF. CDR3 DNA sequence: TGTGCCAGCAGCTTAGTTGACAGTCCGAATTCACCCCTCCACTTT.

This clone was detected only once. The chain employs TRBV5-1 and TRBJ1-2; no definite D call. This CDR3 spans 14 amino acids. Germline CDR1 is SGHRS and CDR2 is YFSETQ. Deletions cut 4 bases from V and 4 bases from J, with 14 bases between. The CDR3 DNA is TGCGCCAGCAGCCTCTCGCCTAGTAGCTATGGCTACACCTTC. Its protein is CASSLSPSSYGYTF.

This chain uses TRBV5-4 with TRBJ2-3; D is possibly TRBD1 (5 bases). The germline V and J ends were trimmed by 0 bases and 3 bases, with 8 bases remaining between them. The CDR3 has 14 amino acids. Germline assignment: CDR1 SGHNT and CDR2 YYREEE (reference sequence). CDR3 coding DNA: TGTGCCAGCAGCTTGGGACAGAATACAGATACGCAGTATTTT. Its translation: CASSLGQNTDTQYF.

V is TRBV5-1 and J is TRBJ2-3; TRBD2 matches at 9 bases. V lost 1 base and J lost 0; bases outside the gene matches: 21. Germline V gene lookup returns CDR1 SGHRS and CDR2 YFSETQ. CDR3 length equals 22 residues. The CDR3 DNA sequence: TGCGCCAGCAGCTTGAAGGGCGGGGGGGCCTTCGTCCCAGTGACTAGCACAGATACGCAGTATTTT. It encodes CASSLKGGGAFVPVTSTDTQYF.

V usage is TRBV5-1 and J usage is TRBJ1-5; perhaps TRBD1 as D (5 bases). Germline V gene sequence: CDR1 SGHRS, CDR2 YFSETQ. V shed 0 bases and J shed 5 bases, with 15 bases lying between them. This CDR3 is built from 16 residues. CDR3 bases: TGCGCCAGCAGCTTGGGGGGTCGGGACGAGCATCAGCCCCAGCATTTT. Protein sequence: CASSLGGRDEHQPQHF.

CDR3 bases: TGTGCCAGCAGCTTAGGGGGACAGGGAAGGGACTACACCTTC. This codes for CASSLGGQGRDYTF. The V call is TRBV7-2, the J call TRBJ1-2, with 9 nucleotides matching TRBD1. The germline gives CDR1 SGHTA, CDR2 FQGNSA. Unmatched junction bases numbered 7, after V lost 1 base and J lost 10 bases. This CDR3 comprises 14 residues.

The chain recombines TRBV5-1 with TRBJ1-6, with 9 nucleotides matching TRBD1. The germline V gene has CDR1 SGHRS and CDR2 YFSETQ. V lost 0 bases, J lost 5 bases, and 6 bases stayed unmatched. The CDR3 runs to 17 residues. In DNA, the CDR3 is TGCGCCAGCAGCTTGGGTCCGGGACAGGGCCATAATTCACCCCTCCACTTT. Translation: CASSLGPGQGHNSPLHF.

This chain uses TRBV12-3 or TRBV12-4 with TRBJ2-3; possible D gene TRBD2, 5 bases. The CDR3 runs to 13 residues. The V gene lost 6 bases and the J gene lost 6 bases, with 13 bases spanning the gap. CDR3 nucleotides: TGTGCCAGCAGCCGAGGACTCCCCGATACGCAGTATTTT. The encoded protein is CASSRGLPDTQYF.

The chain carries TRBV4-3 and TRBJ1-4; D remains unclear. Trimming left V 1 base short and J 8 bases short, with 17 bases between. Germline V gives CDR1 LGHNA, CDR2 YSLEER. CDR3 length: 16 residues. Written as DNA, the CDR3 is TGCGCCAGCAGCCAAGTTATAGCGACGGCTGGGGAAAAACTGTTTTTT. Encoded protein: CASSQVIATAGEKLFF.

The chain employs TRBV6-1 and TRBJ1-1; D ambiguous. Per germline, CDR1 MNHNS and CDR2 SASEGT. The V end was cut by 2 bases, the J end by 0 bases, with 13 bases between. The CDR3 extends over 16 amino acids. The CDR3 nucleotides read TGTGCCAGCAGTGAAAACTTCTTGGTCCTGAACACTGAAGCTTTCTTT. Encoded protein: CASSENFLVLNTEAFF.

V usage is TRBV4-1 and J usage is TRBJ1-2, with 8 nucleotides matching TRBD1. V was clipped by 5 bases and J by 2 bases; unmatched bases: 13. Germline-derived CDR1 and CDR2 are MGHRA and YSYEKL. The CDR3 runs to 17 residues. The CDR3: CASSAGQGLNRNYGYTF. Written as DNA, the CDR3 is TGCGCCAGCAGCGCAGGACAGGGACTGAATAGGAACTATGGCTACACCTTC.